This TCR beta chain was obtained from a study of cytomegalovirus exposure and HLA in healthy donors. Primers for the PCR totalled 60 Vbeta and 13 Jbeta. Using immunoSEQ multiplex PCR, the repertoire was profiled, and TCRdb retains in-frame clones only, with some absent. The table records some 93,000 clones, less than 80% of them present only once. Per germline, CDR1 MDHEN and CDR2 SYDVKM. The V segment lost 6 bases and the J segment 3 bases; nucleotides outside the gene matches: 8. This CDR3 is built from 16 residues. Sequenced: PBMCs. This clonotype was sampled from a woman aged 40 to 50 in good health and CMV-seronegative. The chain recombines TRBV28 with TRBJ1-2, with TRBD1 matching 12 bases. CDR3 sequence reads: CASSPWDRGQDYGYTF. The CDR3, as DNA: TGTGCCAGCAGCCCATGGGACAGGGGGCAAGACTATGGCTACACCTTC.